Following are 3 T cell receptor beta chains from one sample sequenced in a study of prognosis after radiotherapy for stage I lung cancer. Multiplex PCR in two rounds served to amplify TCR beta CDR3 from genomic DNA. Primers were specific to each TRBV and TRBJ gene in first-round PCR. MiXCR was run by TCRdb on the multiplex PCR reads, yielding one entry per CDR3 protein. The table records more than 7,500 distinct CDR3 sequences, around 62% of them present only once. Sample: PBMCs, taken before or after stereotactic body radiation therapy (not recorded which). The receptors shown here come from a donor over 45 with non-small cell lung cancer.

The chain uses TRBV18 and TRBJ1-2; the match to TRBD1 covers 10 bases. V dropped 6 bases and J dropped 5; count of bases not matched to a gene: 15. CDR3 length equals 17 residues. Germline V CDR1 and CDR2: KGHSH, LQKENI. Written as DNA, the CDR3 is TGTGCCAGCTCCCCGGAGACAGGGGGCGTCTTAGTTTATGGCTACACCTTC. It specifies CASSPETGGVLVYGYTF.

CDR3 nucleotides: TGTGCCAGCAGTTTACACCCAGCGGGAACACAAAGTTGGGATACGCAGTATTTT. As protein: CASSLHPAGTQSWDTQYF. The V gene is TRBV28, the J gene TRBJ2-3, with 7 bases that match TRBD2. Germline V gives CDR1 MDHEN, CDR2 SYDVKM. This CDR3 spans 18 amino acids. After removal of 2 bases from V and 6 bases from J, the junction contained 17 bases not matched to a gene.

To note about this clonotype: A read error is the likely source, as a far larger clone sits one nucleotide away. The rearrangement joins TRBV6-5 to TRBJ2-3; 10 bases align to TRBD2. This CDR3 contains 15 residues. V was pared by 5 bases and J by 5 bases, with 7 bases of the junction left unmatched. Per germline, CDR1 MNHEY and CDR2 SVGAGI. This chain's CDR3 is CASSTLSGRIDTQYF. The DNA of the CDR3 is TGTGCCAGCAGTACCCTTAGCGGGAGGATAGATACGCAGTATTTT.